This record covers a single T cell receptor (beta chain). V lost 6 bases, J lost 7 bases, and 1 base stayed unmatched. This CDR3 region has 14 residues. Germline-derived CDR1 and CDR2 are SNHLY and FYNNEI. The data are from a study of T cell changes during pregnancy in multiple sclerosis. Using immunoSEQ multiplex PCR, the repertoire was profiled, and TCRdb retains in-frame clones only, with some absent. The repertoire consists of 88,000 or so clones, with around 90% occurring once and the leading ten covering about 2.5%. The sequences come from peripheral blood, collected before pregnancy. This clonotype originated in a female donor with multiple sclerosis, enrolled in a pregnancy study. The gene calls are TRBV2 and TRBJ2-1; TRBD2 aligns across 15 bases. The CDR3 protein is CASRGLAGGNEQFF. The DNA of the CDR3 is TGTGCCAGCAGAGGACTAGCGGGAGGGAATGAGCAGTTCTTC.